The following is a TCR beta chain sequence with its context. CDR3 length equals 14 residues. The germline CDR1 and CDR2 sequences are MNHEY and SVGAGI. V dropped 6 bases and J dropped 8 bases, with 16 bases sitting between them. The sample belongs to a study of blood T cell repertoires in COVID-19. Study details: The origin of the acute and convalescent COVID-19 samples was the United States, Italy and Spain.

TCRdb's table, derived via immunoSEQ multiplex PCR, lists solely in-frame clones and lacks some. Of 200,000 to 300,000 clones listed, about 90% are singletons. The genes are TRBV6-5 and TRBJ1-4; D not resolved. The sample was peripheral blood. This clonotype originated in a person aged 18 to 30 with COVID-19, enrolled during active disease. The CDR3 here is CASRAAGWEEKLFF. As DNA, the CDR3 is TGTGCCAGCAGAGCGGCGGGGTGGGAAGAAAAACTGTTTTTT.